This T cell receptor beta chain was captured by sequencing in a study of patients and donors after allogeneic stem cell transplantation (TCRdb year 2020). Library preparation was by RT-PCR. Sequencing took place on a NextSeq 550. TCRdb passed the public sequencing reads through fastp at Q25 and MiXCR, retaining productive beta sequences. A single entry per CDR3 protein holds the most common genes and DNA from its merged rows. The sample table records around 240,000 distinct CDR3 sequences; around 14% of these occur just once. Roughly 12% of the sample lies in the top ten. As to this clonotype: What this receptor recognizes is not known. No quality values exist for individual bases; no much larger clone is one base distant.

Trimming takes 5 bases off V and 1 base off J; junction bases not matched to a gene: 7. Including cysteine and phenylalanine, the CDR3 has 16 amino acids. Of all the DNA, just the CDR3 is kept, 48 bases in frame from base 1. CDR1 and CDR2 were assigned from the germline V gene (reference sequence) as SEHNR and FQNEAQ. Sequencing was performed on blood, either unsorted or a sorted T cell fraction (not recorded which). This chain joins TRBV7-9 to TRBJ1-4; 7 bases in between match TRBD1. The TCR comes from a human donor who was either an allogeneic HSCT recipient or a stem cell or donor lymphocyte infusion donor (not recorded which). It is not recorded whose cells these are; they may come from a transplant donor. CDR3 reads: CASSLEGARTNEKLFF. DNA sequence: TGTGCCAGCAGCCTTGAGGGGGCGCGAACTAATGAAAAACTGTTTTTT.